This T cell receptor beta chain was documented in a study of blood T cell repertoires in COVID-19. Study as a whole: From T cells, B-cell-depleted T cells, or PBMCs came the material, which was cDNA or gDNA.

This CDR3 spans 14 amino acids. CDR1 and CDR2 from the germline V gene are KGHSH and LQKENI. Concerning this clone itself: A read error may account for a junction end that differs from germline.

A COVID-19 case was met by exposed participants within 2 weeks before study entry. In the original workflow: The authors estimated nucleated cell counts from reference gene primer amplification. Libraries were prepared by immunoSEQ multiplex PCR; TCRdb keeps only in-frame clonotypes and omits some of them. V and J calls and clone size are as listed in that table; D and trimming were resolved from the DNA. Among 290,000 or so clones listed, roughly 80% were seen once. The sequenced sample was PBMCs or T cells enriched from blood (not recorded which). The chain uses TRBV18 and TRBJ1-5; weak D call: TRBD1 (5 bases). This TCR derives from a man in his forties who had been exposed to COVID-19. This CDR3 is CASSPAQQRQLQHF. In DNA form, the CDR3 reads TGTGCCAGCTCACCCGCACAACAGAGACAGCTCCAGCATTTT.